This T cell receptor (beta chain) was captured by sequencing in a study of blood T cells in healthy people across ages. The ends were cut back, 0 bases at V and 4 bases at J, with 12 bases in the middle. The CDR3 runs 16 residues. Germline CDR1 and CDR2: LGHNA and YNFKEQ. The extraction recovered at least 6 micrograms of total RNA per sample. A second PCR, run for about 7 to 11 cycles, used a sample-barcoded 5' primer plus a J-beta primer mix. A tag from a template-switch adaptor with 12 random nucleotides marked each cDNA molecule. TCRdb re-derived calls from the 5' RACE reads in MiXCR, one entry per CDR3 protein. This sample yields roughly 640,000 distinct CDR3 sequences, of which approximately 30% are seen a single time; 15% to 18% belongs to the top ten.

Sequenced material: blood. The chain employs TRBV4-2 and TRBJ1-4, with D possibly TRBD1 on 5 matching bases. The sequence was collected from a woman older than 75 in good health. CDR3 protein: CASSQDSLGDNEKLFF. CDR3 DNA sequence: TGTGCCAGCAGCCAAGATTCCCTGGGGGATAATGAAAAACTGTTTTTT.